These 30 T cell receptor beta chains came from one sample sequenced in a study of T cells in Graves' hyperthyroidism and ophthalmopathy. It was RNA transcripts that yielded the amplified TCR beta CDR3 regions. Carried out on the TCR CDR3, a first-round RT-PCR used the HTBI primer set. Each CDR3 protein is one row after TCRdb ran MiXCR on the multiplex PCR reads. The sample contains 690,000 or so distinct CDR3 sequences, around 19% of which appear only once. Material for sequencing was blood. The receptors derive from a woman in her forties or fifties with Graves' hyperthyroidism that later progressed to Graves' ophthalmopathy.

This clonotype came up many times. The chain has TRBV6-1 and TRBJ2-5; D unclear. V lost 2 bases, J lost 7 bases, and 14 bases lay in between. The germline CDR1 and CDR2 sequences are MNHNS and SASEGT. The CDR3 consists of 14 residues. The CDR3 DNA sequence: TGTGCCAGCAGTGAATCCGGACGTCCAGGGACCCAGTACTTC. This gives the protein CASSESGRPGTQYF.

V gene TRBV20-1 combines with J gene TRBJ1-4; D is unclear. Per germline, CDR1 DFQATT and CDR2 SNEGSKA (reference sequence). Trimming shortened V by 0 bases and J by 8 bases, and 16 bases separated the two germline ends. This CDR3 contains 15 residues. CDR3 region: CSARDSGGPQEKLFF. The CDR3 coding sequence is TGCAGTGCTAGAGATAGTGGCGGACCTCAAGAAAAACTGTTTTTT.

This clonotype was found many times. The rearrangement uses TRBV12-3 or TRBV12-4 and TRBJ1-2, with D unresolved. Trimming pared 7 bases from V and 3 bases from J, leaving 24 bases between. There are 17 residues in the CDR3. The CDR3 spells CASTSRTPSSPHYGYTF. The CDR3 region has the DNA TGTGCCAGCACTTCCCGGACCCCTAGTTCACCCCACTATGGCTACACCTTC.

The chain couples TRBV10-1 to TRBJ2-3; a weak D match, TRBD1 (6 bases). The CDR3 has 15 amino acids. The germline V and J ends were trimmed by 3 bases and 0 bases, with 10 bases remaining between them. Per germline, CDR1 WNHNN and CDR2 SYGVQD (reference sequence). CDR3 protein: CASSDPGQSTDTQYF. The DNA of the CDR3 is TGCGCCAGCAGTGATCCGGGACAAAGCACAGATACGCAGTATTTT.

The chain couples TRBV6-1 to TRBJ1-5, with D unresolved. Germline assignment: CDR1 MNHNS and CDR2 SASEGT. V lost 2 bases, J lost 2 bases, and 4 bases lay in between. The CDR3 is made up of 13 amino acids. CDR3 nucleotides: TGTGCCAGCAGTGAAAATGGCAATCAGCCCCAGCATTTT. Its translation is CASSENGNQPQHF.

This clonotype was observed at least ten times. V usage is TRBV7-9 and J usage is TRBJ1-2, with a tentative D call TRBD1 (5 bases). Per germline, CDR1 SEHNR and CDR2 FQNEAQ (reference sequence). The CDR3 is 12 amino acids. V was shortened by 7 bases and J by 8 bases, with 14 bases between the two germline ends. This CDR3 reads CASTWGKDGYTF. The DNA of the CDR3 is TGTGCCAGCACTTGGGGGAAGGACGGCTACACCTTC. The complete variable domain, with remaining parts taken from reference TRBV7-9 and TRBJ1-2, reads DTGVSQNPRHKITKRGQNVTFRCDPISEHNRLYWYRQTLGQGPEFLTYFQNEAQLEKSRLLSDRFSAERPKGSFSTLEIQRTEQGDSAMYLCASTWGKDGYTFGSGTRLTVV.

This clonotype appeared a few times. The chain couples TRBV19 to TRBJ1-2, with a weak D call TRBD1 (5 bases). V was shortened by 5 bases and J by 1 base, with 14 bases between the two germline ends. Germline V gene sequence: CDR1 LNHDA, CDR2 SQIVND (reference sequence). There are 15 residues in the CDR3. The CDR3 region is CASSGGLRVNYGYTF. CDR3 in DNA: TGTGCCAGTAGTGGGGGACTGCGAGTTAACTATGGCTACACCTTC.

This rearrangement joins TRBV2 to TRBJ2-3, with TRBD1 matching 12 bases. Looked up from germline, CDR1 is SNHLY and CDR2 is FYNNEI. V shed 6 bases and J 6 bases; nucleotides not matched to a gene: 7. The CDR3 covers 15 residues. The DNA for the CDR3 is TGTGCCAGCAGCGCCGGGACAGGGGGCTTTGATACGCAGTATTTT. Protein product: CASSAGTGGFDTQYF.

The J gene is TRBJ2-5, the V gene TRBV14; possible D gene TRBD1, 8 bases. Germline V gives CDR1 SGHDN, CDR2 FVKESK. The CDR3 extends over 16 amino acids. Deletions cut 10 bases from V and 2 bases from J, with 23 bases between. The CDR3 loop reads CANQSNRGGRQETQYF. The CDR3 DNA reads TGTGCCAACCAATCCAACAGGGGGGGGAGGCAAGAGACCCAGTACTTC. The full variable domain, rest sourced from reference TRBV14 and TRBJ2-5, is EAGVTQFPSHSVIEKGQTVTLRCDPISGHDNLYWYRRVMGKEIKFLLHFVKESKQDESGMPNNRFLAERTGGTYSTLKVQPAELEDSGVYFCANQSNRGGRQETQYFGPGTRLLVL.

The chain joins TRBV6-5 to TRBJ2-3; 10 bases are shared with TRBD2. Germline V CDR1 and CDR2: MNHEY, SVGAGI. The junction had 14 bases not matched to a gene; V was cut back by 2 bases and J by 0 bases. This CDR3 contains 20 residues. The CDR3 is CASSYPVVYSGGKSTDTQYF. DNA of the CDR3: TGTGCCAGCAGTTACCCAGTGGTATATAGCGGGGGGAAAAGCACAGATACGCAGTATTTT.

This clonotype was detected ten times or more. V gene TRBV11-2 combines with J gene TRBJ2-7; 10 bases are shared with TRBD1. This CDR3 contains 15 residues. Germline lookup yields CDR1 SGHAT and CDR2 FQNNGV. V was clipped by 7 bases and J by 7 bases; unmatched bases: 13. The DNA of the CDR3 is TGTGCCAGCATCCCGGCGGGGACAGGGGTTGGTGAGCAGTACTTC. Amino acid sequence: CASIPAGTGVGEQYF.

This clonotype was observed many times. The rearrangement uses TRBV11-2 and TRBJ1-2; D possibly corresponds to TRBD1 (5 bases). The length of the CDR3 is 14 residues. Per germline, CDR1 SGHAT and CDR2 FQNNGV. Between the trimmed V and J ends, which lost 2 bases and 4 bases, there was a span of 11 bases. The CDR3 loop reads CASSLQPGLYGYTF. The CDR3 DNA reads TGTGCCAGCAGCTTACAACCAGGGCTCTATGGCTACACCTTC.

This clonotype was seen a few times. J is TRBJ1-2 and V is TRBV20-1, with D possibly TRBD1 on 5 matching bases. CDR3 length: 14 residues. V dropped 1 base and J dropped 8 bases, with 17 bases sitting between them. CDR1 and CDR2 (germline): DFQATT, SNEGSKA (reference sequence). CDR3 sequence (DNA): TGCAGTGCTAGAGGAGGACGGGGGGGAGGCGGCTACACCTTC. Its translation: CSARGGRGGGGYTF.

V usage is TRBV30 and J usage is TRBJ1-3; D perhaps matches TRBD1 (5 bases). Deletions cut 5 bases from V and 4 bases from J, with 18 bases between. The CDR3 runs 15 residues. Per germline, CDR1 GTSNPN and CDR2 SVGIG (reference sequence). The CDR3 nucleotides read TGTGCCTGGGGCAAGTTGGGGCGAAAAGGAAACACCATATATTTT. Amino acids: CAWGKLGRKGNTIYF.

In the case of this clonotype: The CDR3 end shows no conserved phenylalanine or tryptophan, and so a read error is likely. The rearrangement joins TRBV12-3 or TRBV12-4 to TRBJ2-7; 7 bases are a match to TRBD1. The CDR3 loop spans 16 amino acids. V shed 5 bases, J shed 1 base, and the junction held 11 bases outside the gene matches. The CDR3 protein is CASSQDRAQRSYEQYL. CDR3 DNA sequence: TGTGCCAGCAGTCAAGACAGGGCTCAGCGATCCTACGAGCAGTACCTC.

The V gene is TRBV9, the J gene TRBJ1-6, with D tentatively TRBD1 (5 bases). The CDR3 sequence is 17 residues long. The V end lost 0 bases, the J end lost 10 bases, and 20 bases lay between the germline ends. Germline V lookup: CDR1 SGDLS, CDR2 YYNGEE. The CDR3, as DNA: TGTGCCAGCAGCGTAGATGTGTCGAGGCAGGGCGGCTCACCCCTCCACTTT. It specifies CASSVDVSRQGGSPLHF.

This clonotype has ten or more counts. The V gene is TRBV12-3 or TRBV12-4, the J gene TRBJ1-5, with TRBD1 matching 10 bases. There are 15 residues in the CDR3. The V segment lost 5 bases and the J segment 6 bases; nucleotides outside the gene matches: 7. This chain's CDR3 is CASSPTRTGGQPQHF. The DNA of the CDR3 is TGTGCCAGCAGTCCCACCCGGACAGGGGGTCAGCCCCAGCATTTT.

The rearrangement links TRBV7-9 to TRBJ2-1; the match to TRBD1 covers 9 bases. The J segment lost 8 bases and the V segment lost 5 bases, leaving 10 bases of the junction unmatched. The length of the CDR3 is 15 residues. Germline CDR1 and CDR2: SEHNR and FQNEAQ (reference sequence). This chain's CDR3 is CASSQTPGQGHEQFF. The CDR3 DNA reads TGTGCCAGCAGCCAGACGCCGGGACAGGGACATGAGCAGTTCTTC.

The table lists this clonotype with many counts. This chain uses TRBV9 with TRBJ1-1; D gene uncertain. Germline V CDR1 and CDR2: SGDLS, YYNGEE. The CDR3 sequence is 15 residues long. Trimming took 0 bases from V and 5 from J, leaving 14 bases between them. The DNA for the CDR3 is TGTGCCAGCAGCGTAGCGGGCACCGTGGGTACTGAAGCTTTCTTT. Protein product: CASSVAGTVGTEAFF.

As for this clonotype: A read error is possible here, since a much larger clone lies one base away. V gene TRBV12-3 or TRBV12-4 combines with J gene TRBJ1-2; 7 nucleotides align to TRBD1. The CDR3 is made up of 14 amino acids. CDR3: CAGSPGTDIYGYTF. The CDR3 region has the DNA TGTGCCGGCAGCCCCGGGACAGACATCTATGGCTACACCTTC.

This clonotype was detected only a few times. At one of its ends the junction is not consistent with the germline gene, which may arise from a read error. The CDR3 sequence: CASSLGLTFYGYTF. The CDR3 nucleotides read TGTGCCAGCAGCTTGGGGCTCACCTTCTATGGCTACACCTTC. This chain uses TRBV5-1 with TRBJ1-2, with a possible D match to TRBD1 (5 bases). CDR1 and CDR2 from the germline V gene are SGHRS and YFSETQ. This CDR3 spans 14 amino acids.

The chain uses TRBV20-1 and TRBJ2-2, with 10 bases identical to TRBD2. V shed 1 base, J shed 7 bases, and the junction held 6 bases outside the gene matches. Germline CDR1 and CDR2: DFQATT and SNEGSKA (reference sequence). The CDR3 runs 15 residues. For the CDR3, the DNA is TGCAGTGCTAGAGCAGCGGGGGGGCATGTCGGGGAGCTGTTTTTT. Translation gives CSARAAGGHVGELFF.

Ten or more counts support this clonotype. The chain couples TRBV7-9 to TRBJ1-2; D unclear. Deletions cut 0 bases from V and 0 bases from J, with 5 bases between. Germline V gene data show CDR1 as SEHNR and CDR2 as FQNEAQ (reference sequence). This CDR3 has 14 amino acids. CDR3 in DNA: TGTGCCAGCAGCTTAGCGCGAGCTAACTATGGCTACACCTTC. It translates to CASSLARANYGYTF.

This clonotype was seen a handful of times. The CDR3 nucleotides are TGTGCTAGTGGGGGGGGCCTATCCTACAATGAGCAGTTCTTC. As protein: CASGGGLSYNEQFF. The V and J genes are TRBV12-5 and TRBJ2-1; possibly TRBD1 or TRBD2 for D (6 bases each). Germline CDR1 reads LGHNT; CDR2 reads FRNRAP. The CDR3 loop spans 14 amino acids. Trimming cost V 6 bases and J 1 base, with 10 bases left between them.

This clonotype appeared a few times. The chain couples TRBV27 to TRBJ2-2; 11 bases are shared with TRBD1. V lost 6 bases, J lost 5 bases, and 17 bases stayed unmatched. CDR3 size: 19 residues. Germline V gene lookup returns CDR1 MNHEY and CDR2 SMNVEV (reference sequence). CDR3 nucleotides: TGTGCCAGCAGCCTGGACAGGGGGCCTATCGGAGCTACTACCGGGGAGCTGTTTTTT. This translates into CASSLDRGPIGATTGELFF.

This chain links TRBV20-1 with TRBJ1-5; 9 bases match TRBD1. The CDR3 totals 18 residues. CDR1 and CDR2 from the germline V gene are DFQATT and SNEGSKA (reference sequence). The J segment lost 4 bases and the V segment lost 1 base, leaving 14 bases of the junction unmatched. This CDR3 reads CSARVDRGTGLGNQPQHF. The CDR3 nucleotides are TGCAGTGCTAGAGTCGACAGGGGGACAGGGTTAGGTAATCAGCCCCAGCATTTT.

This clonotype has just one count. The V call is TRBV12-5, the J call TRBJ2-2, with D unclear. CDR1 is LGHNT and CDR2 is FRNRAP in the germline V gene. V was cut by 3 bases and J by 3 bases, with 2 bases left in between. The CDR3 runs to 12 residues. The CDR3: CASGFDTGELFF. The CDR3 bases are TGTGCTAGTGGTTTCGACACCGGGGAGCTGTTTTTT.

The chain is built from TRBV7-9 and TRBJ1-5, with 7 bases fitting TRBD1. Trimming took 5 bases from V and 5 from J; bases not matched to a gene: 9. The CDR3 sequence is 15 residues long. CDR1 is SEHNR, CDR2 FQNEAQ, per germline (reference sequence). The CDR3: CASSPGGSGDQPQHF. The CDR3 nucleotides read TGTGCCAGCAGCCCAGGGGGATCGGGGGATCAGCCCCAGCATTTT.

This clonotype was picked up many times. The rearrangement uses TRBV28 and TRBJ2-2, with TRBD2 as a possible D gene (5 bases). The CDR3 contains 16 residues. V was trimmed by 3 bases and J by 0 bases, leaving 11 bases between them. Germline lookup yields CDR1 MDHEN and CDR2 SYDVKM. The CDR3 loop reads CASSFAGRANTGELFF. For the CDR3, the DNA is TGTGCCAGCAGTTTTGCGGGTCGCGCGAACACCGGGGAGCTGTTTTTT. Full variable domain (rest looked up from reference TRBV28 and TRBJ2-2): DVKVTQSSRYLVKRTGEKVFLECVQDMDHENMFWYRQDPGLGLRLIYFSYDVKMKEKGDIPEGYSVSREKKERFSLILESASTNQTSMYLCASSFAGRANTGELFFGEGSRLTVL.

CDR3 nucleotide sequence: TGTGCCAGCAGCTTGTTTACCACTGAAGCTTTCTTT. Protein sequence: CASSLFTTEAFF. This rearrangement joins TRBV5-6 to TRBJ1-1; D is ambiguous. Looked up from germline, CDR1 is SGHDT and CDR2 is YYEEEE. The CDR3 is 12 amino acids. Trimming stripped 1 base from V and 4 bases from J, with 5 bases between.